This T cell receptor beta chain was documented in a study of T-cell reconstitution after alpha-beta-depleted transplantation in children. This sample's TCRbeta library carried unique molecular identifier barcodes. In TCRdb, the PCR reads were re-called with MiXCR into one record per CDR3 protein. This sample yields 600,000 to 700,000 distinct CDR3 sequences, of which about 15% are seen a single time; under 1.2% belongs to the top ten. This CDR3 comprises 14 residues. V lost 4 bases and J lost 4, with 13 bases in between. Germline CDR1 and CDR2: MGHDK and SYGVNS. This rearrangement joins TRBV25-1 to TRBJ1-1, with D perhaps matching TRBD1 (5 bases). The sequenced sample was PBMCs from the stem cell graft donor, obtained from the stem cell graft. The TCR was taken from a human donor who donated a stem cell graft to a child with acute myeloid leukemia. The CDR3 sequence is CASSGRGWGTEAFF. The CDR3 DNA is TGTGCCAGCAGTGGTAGGGGATGGGGCACTGAAGCTTTCTTT. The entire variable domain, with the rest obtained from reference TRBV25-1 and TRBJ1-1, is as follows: EADIYQTPRYLVIGTGKKITLECSQTMGHDKMYWYQQDPGMELHLIHYSYGVNSTEKGDLSSESTVSRIRTEHFPLTLESARPSHTSQYLCASSGRGWGTEAFFGQGTRLTVV.